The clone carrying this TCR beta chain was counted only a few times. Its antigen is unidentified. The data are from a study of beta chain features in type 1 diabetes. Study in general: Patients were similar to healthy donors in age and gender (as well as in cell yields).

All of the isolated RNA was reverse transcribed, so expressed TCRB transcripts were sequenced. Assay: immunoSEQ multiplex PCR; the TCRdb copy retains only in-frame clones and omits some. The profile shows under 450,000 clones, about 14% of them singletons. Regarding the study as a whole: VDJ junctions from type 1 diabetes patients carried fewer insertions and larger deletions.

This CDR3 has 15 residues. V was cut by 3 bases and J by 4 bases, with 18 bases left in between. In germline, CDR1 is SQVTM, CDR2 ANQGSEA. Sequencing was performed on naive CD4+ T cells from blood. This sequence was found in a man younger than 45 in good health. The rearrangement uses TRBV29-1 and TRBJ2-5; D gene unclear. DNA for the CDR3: TGCAGCGTTGAGTCGCCAATATCCGAAATAGAGACCCAGTACTTC. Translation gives CSVESPISEIETQYF.